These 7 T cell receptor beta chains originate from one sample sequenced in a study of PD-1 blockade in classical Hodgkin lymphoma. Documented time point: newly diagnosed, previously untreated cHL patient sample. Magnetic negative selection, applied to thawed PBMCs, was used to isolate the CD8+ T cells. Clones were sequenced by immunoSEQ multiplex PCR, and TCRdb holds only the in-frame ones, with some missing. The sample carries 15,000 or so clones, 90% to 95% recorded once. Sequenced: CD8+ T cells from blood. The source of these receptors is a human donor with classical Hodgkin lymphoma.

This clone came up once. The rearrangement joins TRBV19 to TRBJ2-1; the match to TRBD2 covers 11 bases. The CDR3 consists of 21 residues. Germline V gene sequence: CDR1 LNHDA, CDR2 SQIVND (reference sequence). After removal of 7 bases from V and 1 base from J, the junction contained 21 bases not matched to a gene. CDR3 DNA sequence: TGTGCCAGTACATTCTCTCCGGACAGGGCTCCTAGCGGGAGGTCCTACAATGAGCAGTTCTTC. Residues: CASTFSPDRAPSGRSYNEQFF.

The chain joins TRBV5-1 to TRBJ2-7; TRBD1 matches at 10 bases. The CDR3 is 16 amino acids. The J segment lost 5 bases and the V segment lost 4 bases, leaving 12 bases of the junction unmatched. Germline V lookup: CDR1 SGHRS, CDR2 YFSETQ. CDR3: CASSIVYRDRGNEQYF. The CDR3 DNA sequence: TGCGCCAGCAGCATAGTCTACCGGGACAGGGGCAACGAGCAGTACTTC.

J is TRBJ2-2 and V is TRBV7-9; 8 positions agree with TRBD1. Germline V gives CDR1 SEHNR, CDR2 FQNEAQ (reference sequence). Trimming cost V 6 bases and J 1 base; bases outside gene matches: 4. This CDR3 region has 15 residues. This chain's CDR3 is CASRGDRGNTGELFF. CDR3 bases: TGTGCCAGCAGGGGCGACAGGGGGAACACCGGGGAGCTGTTTTTT.

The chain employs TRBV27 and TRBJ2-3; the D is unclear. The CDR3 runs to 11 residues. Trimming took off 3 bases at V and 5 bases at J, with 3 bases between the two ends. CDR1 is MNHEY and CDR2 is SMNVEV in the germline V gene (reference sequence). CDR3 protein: CASSFGDTQYF. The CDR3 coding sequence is TGTGCCAGCAGTTTCGGAGATACGCAGTATTTT.

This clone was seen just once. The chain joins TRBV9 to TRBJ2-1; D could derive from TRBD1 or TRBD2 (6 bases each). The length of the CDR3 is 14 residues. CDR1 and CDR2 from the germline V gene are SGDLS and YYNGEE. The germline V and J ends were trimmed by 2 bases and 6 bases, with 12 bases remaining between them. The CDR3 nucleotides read TGTGCCAGCAGCGTTTGGGGGGCCCCCAATGAGCAGTTCTTC. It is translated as CASSVWGAPNEQFF.

CDR3 bases: TGTGCCAGCAGCCACGGCCTCTACGAGCAGTACTTC. Its protein product is CASSHGLYEQYF. The chain is built from TRBV16 and TRBJ2-7; no definite D call. Germline CDR1 and CDR2: KGHSY and FQNENV. Trimming left V 3 bases short and J 3 bases short, with 6 bases between. The CDR3 contains 12 residues. Complete variable domain (other parts from reference TRBV16 and TRBJ2-7): GEEVAQTPKHLVRGEGQKAKLYCAPIKGHSYVFWYQQVLKNEFKFLISFQNENVFDETGMPKERFSAKCLPNSPCSLEIQATKLEDSAVYFCASSHGLYEQYFGPGTRLTVT.

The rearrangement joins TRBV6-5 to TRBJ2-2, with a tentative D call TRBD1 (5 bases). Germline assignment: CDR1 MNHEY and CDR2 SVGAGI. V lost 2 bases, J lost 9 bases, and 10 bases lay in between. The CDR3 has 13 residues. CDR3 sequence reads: CASSYKGIRELFF. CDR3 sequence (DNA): TGTGCCAGCAGTTACAAGGGGATCAGGGAGCTGTTTTTT.